The rows below give T cell receptor beta chains drawn from one sample of a study of glioma-infiltrating T cells. TCRdb independently ran MiXCR on the multiplex PCR reads; one entry per CDR3 protein. Of approximately 190,000 distinct CDR3 sequences listed, roughly a third are singletons. Sequencing input: glioma tissue, nonneoplastic brain tissue, or PBMCs (not recorded which). The source is a human donor with low-grade glioma or glioblastoma, undergoing nonglioma brain surgery, or in good health (not recorded which). The CDR3 runs from the conserved cysteine through the conserved F or W.

j_call v_call cdr3_length cdr3_aa
TRBJ2-3 TRBV4-1 15 CASSPVGKRTDTQYF
TRBJ1-1 TRBV28 18 CASSSLLGSPGSGTEAFF
TRBJ1-1 TRBV2 12 CASSGPGQTAFF
TRBJ2-1 TRBV6-1 16 CASSVLAGIPLDEQFF
TRBJ2-6 TRBV7-9 16 CASSLVQPDGANVLTF
TRBJ2-7 TRBV7-2 13 CASRSGSGYEQYF
TRBJ2-7 TRBV6-1 15 CASRKEGTGVVEQYF
TRBJ1-5 TRBV4-3 16 CASSQGVGEGNQPQHF
TRBJ2-1 TRBV7-3 16 CASSPTSGRAFNEQFF
TRBJ1-1 TRBV20-1 15 CSVRQGTGVDTEAFF
TRBJ2-2 TRBV18 13 CASRPRYTGELFF
TRBJ2-7 TRBV11-2 17 CASSLTQRFPTGNEQYF
TRBJ2-3 TRBV19 16 CASSITLAGVGDTQYF
TRBJ2-2 TRBV27 13 CASSLNWAGELFF
TRBJ2-3 TRBV7-2 14 CASSPERAADTQYF
TRBJ2-7 TRBV6-5 11 CASSDICEQYF
TRBJ2-3 TRBV7-3 15 CASSLLAGESGTQYF
TRBJ1-1 TRBV5-1 14 CASSLQDPNTEAFF
TRBJ1-1 TRBV29-1 14 CSVGLTRGYTEAFF
TRBJ1-1 TRBV14 16 CASSQESWTLNTEAFF
TRBJ2-7 TRBV24-1 15 CATSDLGPRHYEQYF
TRBJ2-2 TRBV7-9 15 CASSLGQGNTGELFF
TRBJ1-5 TRBV4-1 13 CASSPSPGGPQHF
TRBJ2-3 TRBV7-9 11 CASSFDREQYF
TRBJ2-7 TRBV27 17 CASSLTPGGTGPYEQYF
TRBJ1-1 TRBV6-1 13 CASSWGRVTEAFF
TRBJ2-7 TRBV6-2/TRBV6-3 16 CANSYRWAEPYNEQYF
TRBJ1-2 TRBV2 11 CASSEAYGYTF
TRBJ2-1 TRBV20-1 15 CSAKKTRSSYNEQFF
TRBJ2-7 TRBV5-5 14 CASSLAGQNYEQYF
TRBJ1-1 TRBV27 13 CAGSLGGYTEAFF
TRBJ2-7 TRBV7-9 14 CASSLVAISYEQYF
TRBJ1-2 TRBV4-3 16 CASSRVPGQGTYGYTF
TRBJ2-7 TRBV3-1 12 CASRLGGDEQYF
TRBJ2-3 TRBV19 13 CASSRTETDTQYF
TRBJ2-3 TRBV7-2 15 CASSLGGGSVDTQYF
TRBJ2-7 TRBV6-2/TRBV6-3 13 CASSLWTWNEQYF
TRBJ2-2 TRBV20-1 13 CRASGSNTGELFF
TRBJ2-2 TRBV7-2 14 CASSLKASNGELFF
TRBJ2-3 TRBV28 14 CASSLHLDTDTQYF
TRBJ1-5 TRBV27 19 CASMYMDKKSIYSNQPQHF
TRBJ1-1 TRBV12-3/TRBV12-4 14 CASSLQTMNTEASF
TRBJ1-1 TRBV10-3 14 CATFGRGPNTEAFF
TRBJ2-5 TRBV12-3/TRBV12-4 15 CASSGGTGGTETQYF
TRBJ2-3 TRBV20-1 11 CSARKADTQYF
TRBJ1-5 TRBV6-1 14 CASNPTDRNQPQHF
TRBJ1-1 TRBV28 12 CASKDGYAEASF
TRBJ2-1 TRBV15 14 CATSRERAGGLQFF
TRBJ1-1 TRBV5-1 14 CASSQTGDLTEAFF
TRBJ2-2 TRBV7-2 16 CASSSRQGASTGELFF